Listed below are T cell receptor beta chains from one sample, sequenced in a study of tumor-infiltrating lymphocytes in oesophageal squamous cell carcinoma. TCRdb re-analysed the PCR reads in MiXCR, keeping a single row per CDR3 protein. The sample shows 20,000 to 25,000 distinct CDR3 sequences, 38% of them seen only once. The source material was esophageal tumor tissue. These receptors were collected from a male donor with esophageal squamous cell carcinoma. CDR3s include the opening cysteine and the closing phenylalanine or tryptophan.

J: TRBJ2-1; V: TRBV2; CDR3: CASSESRSSSYNEQFF
J: TRBJ2-3; V: TRBV5-1; CDR3: CASSSQNPSTDTQYF
J: TRBJ1-2; V: TRBV6-6; CDR3: CASSYEGVYGYTF
J: -; V: TRBV7-9; CDR3: CASSKWTSGTTYNEQFF
J: -; V: TRBV7-4; CDR3: CASSLVATAYNEQFF
J: TRBJ1-6; V: TRBV2; CDR3: CASSGDGSSYNSPLHF
J: TRBJ2-7; V: TRBV24-1; CDR3: CATSDPGTGTCHEQYF
J: TRBJ1-1; V: TRBV7-3; CDR3: CASSYGTGLLRTEAFF
J: TRBJ2-6; V: TRBV24-1; CDR3: CATSDSTAVSGANVLTF
J: -; V: TRBV4-1; CDR3: CASSQVGTGSSYEQYF
J: TRBJ1-2; V: TRBV7-6; CDR3: CASSRDNYGYNF
J: TRBJ2-7; V: TRBV7-9; CDR3: CASSPSGQGVEQYF
J: TRBJ1-1; V: TRBV5-4; CDR3: CASRRGMNTEAFF
J: TRBJ1-2; V: TRBV27; CDR3: CASSLRDSSGYTF
J: TRBJ1-2; V: TRBV20-1; CDR3: CSAVTPTYGYTF
J: TRBJ2-5; V: TRBV12-3/TRBV12-4; CDR3: CASSLLRGGRETQYF
J: TRBJ2-5; V: TRBV20-1; CDR3: CSASNRDLYNEQYF
J: TRBJ1-4; V: TRBV7-9; CDR3: CASSLQGGTEKLFF
J: TRBJ1-1; V: TRBV6-1; CDR3: CASSGQGAQGAEAFF
J: TRBJ2-7; V: TRBV15; CDR3: CATSSGLAGGYEQYF
J: TRBJ2-5; V: TRBV7-2; CDR3: CASRDRGLETQYF
J: TRBJ2-7; V: TRBV12-3/TRBV12-4; CDR3: CASSFRYGAYEQYF